This TCR beta chain is from a study of regulatory T cells in long-lasting Graves disease. The CDR3 extends over 13 amino acids. The germline gives CDR1 SGDLS, CDR2 YYNGEE. Noted time point: newly diagnosed GD, antithyroid drugs for less than 3 months. With RNA extracted from PBMCs as input, the TCR library was made. Sequencing libraries for TCR beta were prepared with iRepertoire HTBI primers and Arm-PCR of CDR3 regions. TCRdb itself ran the multiplex PCR reads through MiXCR, one entry per CDR3 protein. The sample shows hundreds of thousands of distinct CDR3 sequences, around 17% of them seen only once. This same sample was also taken into another study, of T cells in Graves' hyperthyroidism and ophthalmopathy.

The rearrangement joins TRBV9 to TRBJ2-1; D is undetermined. The closer fit of TRBJ2-3 to the DNA end suggests the J call may be wrong. The material was peripheral blood mononuclear cells (PBMCs), obtained at new diagnosis, from a patient treated with antithyroid drugs. This receptor was taken from a woman aged 25 to 39 with Graves disease. In nucleotides, the CDR3 is TGTGCCAGCAGCGTAGATGACCTTTCTACGCAGTATTTT. Protein sequence: CASSVDDLSTQYF.